This section outlines one T cell receptor beta chain sequence together with its context. No cognate antigen has been identified for it. No base quality values were provided; no much bigger clone lies one nucleotide off. The data stem from a study of identical twins (dated by TCRdb to 2016 to 2017). In terms of the full investigation: To test whether fetal clonotypes persist, this study deep-sequenced TCR alpha and beta repertoires from monozygotic twins, from unrelated adults of various ages, and from cord blood. To rule out contamination, the twin experiments were replicated at different times with different library preparation protocols. The full study reports these points: Fewer insertions were carried by abundant cord blood beta clonotypes, a similar but weaker trend appeared in young adult naive repertoires, and no such trend appeared in memory repertoires. Out-of-frame TCR alpha sequences shared between twins showed an excess of low generation-probability sequences compared with coincidental sharing between unrelated individuals. In monozygotic twins, out-of-frame TCR alpha sharing was systematically underestimated by recombination models, although the models agreed with sharing between unrelated individuals. Zero-insertion analyses could be partly confounded by invariant T cells such as MAIT and iNKT, although diverse VJ usage argued against such confounding for most clonotypes. Because the same donors could not be followed over many years, the conclusions relied on cross-sectional statistical analysis. In beta out-of-frame sequences, excess twin sharing was weaker, because having fewer shared sequences lowered the signal-to-noise ratio.

Every donor in the study was a healthy Caucasian. According to the germline V gene (reference sequence), CDR1 reads DFQATT and CDR2 reads SNEGSKA. From the cysteine up to the phenylalanine, the CDR3 has a length of 12 residues. The sequence is cut down to CDR3 DNA, 36 bases in frame from base 1. Relative to germline, V is 8 bases shorter and J is 1 base shorter, with 11 bases between their ends. Libraries were prepared through 5' RACE. This sample was sequenced with an Illumina HiSeq 2000. Template switching introduced a universal primer binding site; the final cDNA contained a unique molecular identifier, enabling accurate counting of TCR cDNA molecules. Specific primers in the conserved constant-segment region were used to synthesize first-strand cDNA for TCR alpha and beta chains. To control for contamination, every cDNA library was double barcoded, receiving both a SMART-Mk sample barcode and Illumina barcodes. TruSeq adapter sequences along with Illumina sample barcodes were introduced in two successive PCR steps. TCR alpha and beta cDNA libraries were sequenced on the Illumina HiSeq platform with custom primers. The original pipeline was this. MiGEC processed the raw reads to extract unique molecular identifiers, while MiXCR was used to determine the CDR3 positions. Recombination models were inferred per individual with the repgenHMM and IGoR tools using an EM algorithm. Shared clonotype analysis was performed with the tcR package in R, normalizing sharing by the product of cloneset sizes. To study raw recombination free of thymic and clonal selection effects, out-of-frame nonproductive sequences were analyzed. In TCRdb, the public reads were trimmed at Q25 with fastp and aligned with MiXCR, with productive beta chains retained. Duplicate CDR3 protein sequences are folded into a single record with the most common DNA and genes. These V and J calls derive from TCRdb rather than the authors' analysis. In this sample the table shows 1.5 million to 2 million distinct CDR3 sequences, about 32% of which occur a single time. The top ten clonotypes cover around 0.25% of the sample.

Sequenced sample: cord blood. In this chain, TRBV20-1 is recombined with TRBJ1-2; no D gene can be assigned with confidence. The TCR sequence derives from a newborn girl in good health. In nucleotides, the sequence is TGCAGTATCGAGGCCCGTAACTATGGCTACACCTTC. Its product reads: CSIEARNYGYTF.